Listed below are T cell receptor beta chains from one sample, sequenced in a study of T cells in Graves' hyperthyroidism and ophthalmopathy. TCRdb re-derived calls from the multiplex PCR reads in MiXCR, one entry per CDR3 protein. Of hundreds of thousands of distinct CDR3 sequences in the sample, over 15% were seen once. Sequencing was performed on blood. All receptors derive from a woman between 50 and 59 years old with Graves' hyperthyroidism that later progressed to Graves' ophthalmopathy. Both conserved end residues are part of each CDR3. D genes are given only for firm matches. Some rows mark clone size as missing; the rest say once, few, many or name a class of expanded clone.

CDR3: CSARDLGLRGTEAFF; DNA: TGCAGTGCTAGAGATTTGGGCCTACGGGGCACTGAAGCTTTCTTT; D: -; J: TRBJ1-1; V: TRBV20-1; size: many
CDR3: CASSPTPLPGTSWETQYF; DNA: TGCGCCAGCAGCCCCACTCCACTACCCGGGACTTCGTGGGAGACCCAGTACTTC; D: -; J: TRBJ2-5; V: TRBV4-1; size: few
CDR3: CASSLTSENSPLHF; DNA: TGCGCCAGCAGCTTGACTTCAGAGAATTCACCCCTCCACTTT; D: -; J: TRBJ1-6; V: TRBV5-1; size: many
CDR3: CASSQVVAENSPLHF; DNA: TGTGCCAGCAGCCAAGTTGTTGCAGAAAATTCACCCCTCCACTTT; D: -; J: TRBJ1-6; V: TRBV3-1; size: few
CDR3: CAISDLLLGTGELFF; DNA: TGTGCCATCAGTGACCTCCTTTTGGGGACGGGGGAGCTGTTTTTT; D: -; J: TRBJ2-2; V: TRBV10-3; size: few
CDR3: CASSLRSGGMYTEAFF; DNA: TGCGCCAGCAGCCTGAGATCAGGGGGCATGTACACTGAAGCTTTCTTT; D: TRBD1; J: TRBJ1-1; V: TRBV5-1; size: many
CDR3: CASSSVDPGDYEQYF; DNA: TGTGCCAGCAGCTCCGTCGACCCGGGGGATTACGAGCAGTACTTC; D: -; J: TRBJ2-7; V: TRBV7-9; size: -
CDR3: CASSISGDGNQPQHF; DNA: TGTGCCAGTAGTATTTCTGGGGACGGCAATCAGCCCCAGCATTTT; D: -; J: TRBJ1-5; V: TRBV19; size: few
CDR3: CASSYLQGGTGELFF; DNA: TGTGCCAGCAGTTACTTACAGGGCGGCACCGGGGAGCTGTTTTTT; D: -; J: TRBJ2-2; V: TRBV6-5; size: -
CDR3: CASSLHEDVSYEQYF; DNA: TGTGCCAGCAGCTTGCATGAAGATGTCTCCTACGAGCAGTACTTC; D: -; J: TRBJ2-7; V: TRBV5-6; size: -
CDR3: CASSQGRGDEQFF; DNA: TGCGCCAGCAGCCAAGGCAGAGGGGATGAGCAGTTCTTC; D: -; J: TRBJ2-1; V: TRBV4-1; size: few
CDR3: CASSRSGGTQETQYF; DNA: TGTGCCAGCTCACGAAGCGGGGGGACCCAAGAGACCCAGTACTTC; D: TRBD2; J: TRBJ2-5; V: TRBV18; size: many
CDR3: CASSLGVGYLAKNIQCF; DNA: TGCGCCAGCAGCTTGGGGGTGGGCTACCTAGCCAAAAACATTCAGTGCTTC; D: -; J: TRBJ2-4; V: TRBV5-1; size: -
CDR3: CASSLEFGRGLQETQYF; DNA: TGTGCCAGCAGCTTAGAGTTCGGCAGGGGGCTCCAAGAGACCCAGTACTTC; D: TRBD1; J: TRBJ2-5; V: TRBV7-9; size: few
CDR3: CASKLTGGSYEQYF; DNA: TGTGCCAGCAAGTTGACAGGGGGTTCGTACGAGCAGTACTTC; D: TRBD1; J: TRBJ2-7; V: TRBV28; size: -
CDR3: CSARSEGYEQYF; DNA: TGCAGTGCTAGATCGGAGGGCTACGAGCAGTACTTC; D: -; J: TRBJ2-7; V: TRBV20-1; size: few
CDR3: CASSQGTSPFYYGYTF; DNA: TGTGCCAGCAGCCAAGGGACATCGCCCTTCTACTATGGCTACACCTTC; D: -; J: TRBJ1-2; V: TRBV3-1; size: -
CDR3: CATRDREETQYF; DNA: TGTGCCACCCGGGACAGGGAAGAGACCCAGTACTTC; D: TRBD1; J: TRBJ2-5; V: TRBV10-3; size: few
CDR3: CASSLAGAASGYTF; DNA: TGTGCCAGCAGTTTAGCCGGGGCGGCTAGTGGCTACACCTTC; D: -; J: TRBJ1-2; V: TRBV12-3/TRBV12-4; size: many
CDR3: CASSRRQGAPPYNEQFF; DNA: TGTGCCAGCAGCAGGAGGCAGGGGGCGCCCCCCTACAATGAGCAGTTCTTC; D: TRBD1; J: TRBJ2-1; V: TRBV5-8; size: few
CDR3: CASSSQLRADTEAFF; DNA: TGTGCCAGCAGCTCCCAATTGAGGGCGGACACTGAAGCTTTCTTT; D: -; J: TRBJ1-1; V: TRBV7-9; size: few
CDR3: CASNPESGATGELFF; DNA: TGTGCCAGCAACCCTGAGTCAGGGGCCACCGGGGAGCTGTTTTTT; D: -; J: TRBJ2-2; V: TRBV11-2; size: -
CDR3: CASSGLPGQGGDEQFF; DNA: TGCGCCAGCAGTGGGTTGCCTGGACAGGGGGGCGATGAGCAGTTCTTC; D: TRBD1; J: TRBJ2-1; V: TRBV10-2; size: -
CDR3: CASSRGTSDYEQYF; DNA: TGTGCCAGCTCACGGGGGACTAGCGACTACGAGCAGTACTTC; D: TRBD2; J: TRBJ2-7; V: TRBV18; size: many
CDR3: CASSARDNPATEAFF; DNA: TGTGCCAGCAGCGCCCGGGACAACCCAGCAACTGAAGCTTTCTTT; D: -; J: TRBJ1-1; V: TRBV7-6; size: few
CDR3: CASSPLVEGGGYTF; DNA: TGTGCCAGCAGCCCCCTGGTAGAAGGGGGAGGCTACACCTTC; D: -; J: TRBJ1-2; V: TRBV6-1; size: -
CDR3: CASRSGPPSSYNEQFF; DNA: TGTGCCAGCAGGTCAGGGCCTCCGAGCTCCTACAATGAGCAGTTCTTC; D: -; J: TRBJ2-1; V: TRBV6-1; size: -
CDR3: CASTSWRGTDTQYF; DNA: TGTGCCAGCACGTCCTGGCGGGGTACAGATACGCAGTATTTT; D: -; J: TRBJ2-3; V: TRBV12-3/TRBV12-4; size: many
CDR3: CSATPGQAFYEQYF; DNA: TGCAGTGCTACGCCGGGACAGGCGTTCTACGAGCAGTACTTC; D: TRBD1; J: TRBJ2-7; V: TRBV20-1; size: many
CDR3: CASSLEVEVEAFF; DNA: TGCGCCAGCAGCTTGGAGGTAGAAGTTGAAGCTTTCTTT; D: -; J: TRBJ1-1; V: TRBV5-1; size: -
CDR3: CASSLSQIDTEAFF; DNA: TGTGCCAGCAGTTTATCCCAGATTGACACTGAAGCTTTCTTT; D: -; J: TRBJ1-1; V: TRBV12-3/TRBV12-4; size: many
CDR3: CASTPLAGSNEQFF; DNA: TGTGCCAGCACCCCGTTGGCAGGGTCGAATGAGCAGTTCTTC; D: -; J: TRBJ2-1; V: TRBV6-1; size: many
CDR3: CASSVGGTKAFF; DNA: TGTGCCAGCAGCGTAGGGGGCACTAAAGCTTTCTTT; D: TRBD1; J: TRBJ1-1; V: TRBV12-3/TRBV12-4; size: -
CDR3: CASSQEPWDADTQYF; DNA: TGTGCCAGCAGCCAAGAGCCTTGGGATGCAGATACGCAGTATTTT; D: -; J: TRBJ2-3; V: TRBV14; size: many
CDR3: CASSQGHPQIYEQYF; DNA: TGTGCCAGCAGCCAGGGACATCCCCAGATTTACGAGCAGTACTTC; D: -; J: TRBJ2-7; V: TRBV12-3/TRBV12-4; size: few
CDR3: CSAPGTSGVYEQFF; DNA: TGCAGTGCTCCCGGGACTAGCGGGGTCTATGAGCAGTTCTTC; D: TRBD2; J: TRBJ2-1; V: TRBV20-1; size: -
CDR3: CSARDLASNQPQHF; DNA: TGCAGTGCTAGAGATCTGGCCAGCAATCAGCCCCAGCATTTT; D: -; J: TRBJ1-5; V: TRBV20-1; size: -